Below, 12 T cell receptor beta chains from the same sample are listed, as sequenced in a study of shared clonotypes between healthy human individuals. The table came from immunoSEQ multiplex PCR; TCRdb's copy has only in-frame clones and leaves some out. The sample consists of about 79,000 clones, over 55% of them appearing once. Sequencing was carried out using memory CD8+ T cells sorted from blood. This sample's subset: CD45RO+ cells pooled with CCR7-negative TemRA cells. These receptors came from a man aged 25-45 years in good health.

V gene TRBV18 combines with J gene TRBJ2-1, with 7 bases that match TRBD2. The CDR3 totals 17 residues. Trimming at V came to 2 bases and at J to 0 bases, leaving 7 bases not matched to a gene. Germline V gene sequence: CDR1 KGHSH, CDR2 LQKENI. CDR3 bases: TGTGCCAGCTCACCAAGGGCGGGAGTGAACTCCTACAATGAGCAGTTCTTC. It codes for CASSPRAGVNSYNEQFF.

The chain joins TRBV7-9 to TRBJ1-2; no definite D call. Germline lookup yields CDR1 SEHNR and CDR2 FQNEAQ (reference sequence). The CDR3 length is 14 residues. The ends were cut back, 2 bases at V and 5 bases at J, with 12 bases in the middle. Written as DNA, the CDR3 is TGTGCCAGCAGCTTACGACCGGCAGAATATGGCTACACCTTC. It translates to CASSLRPAEYGYTF. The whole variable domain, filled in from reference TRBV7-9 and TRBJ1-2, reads DTGVSQNPRHKITKRGQNVTFRCDPISEHNRLYWYRQTLGQGPEFLTYFQNEAQLEKSRLLSDRFSAERPKGSFSTLEIQRTEQGDSAMYLCASSLRPAEYGYTFGSGTRLTVV.

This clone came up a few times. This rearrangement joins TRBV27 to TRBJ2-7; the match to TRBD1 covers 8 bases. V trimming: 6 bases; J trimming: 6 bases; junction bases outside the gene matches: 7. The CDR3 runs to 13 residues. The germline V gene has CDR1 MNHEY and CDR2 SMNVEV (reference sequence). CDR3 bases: TGTGCCAGCAGCGTCCAGGGGGCAAGCGAGCAGTACTTC. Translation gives CASSVQGASEQYF.

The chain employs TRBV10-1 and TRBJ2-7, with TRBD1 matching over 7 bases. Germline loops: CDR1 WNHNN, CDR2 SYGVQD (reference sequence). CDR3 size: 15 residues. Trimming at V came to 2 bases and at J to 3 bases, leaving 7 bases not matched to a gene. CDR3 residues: CASSEGTGAYYEQYF. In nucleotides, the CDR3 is TGCGCCAGCAGTGAGGGAACAGGGGCCTACTACGAGCAGTACTTC.

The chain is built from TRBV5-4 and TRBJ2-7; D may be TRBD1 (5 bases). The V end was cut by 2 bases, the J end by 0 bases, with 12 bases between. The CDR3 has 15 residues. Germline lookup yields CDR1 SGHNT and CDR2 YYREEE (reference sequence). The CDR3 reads CASSLEGDSSYEQYF. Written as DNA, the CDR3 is TGTGCCAGCAGCTTAGAAGGGGATAGCTCCTACGAGCAGTACTTC.

This chain's CDR3 is CASRLGGAVETQYF. In DNA form, the CDR3 reads TGCGCCAGCAGGCTTGGGGGGGCTGTGGAGACCCAGTACTTC. This sequence joins TRBV5-1 and TRBJ2-5, with D perhaps TRBD2 (7 bases). Germline values: CDR1 SGHRS, CDR2 YFSETQ. Trimming shortened V by 5 bases and J by 5 bases, and 16 bases separated the two germline ends. The CDR3 length is 14 residues.

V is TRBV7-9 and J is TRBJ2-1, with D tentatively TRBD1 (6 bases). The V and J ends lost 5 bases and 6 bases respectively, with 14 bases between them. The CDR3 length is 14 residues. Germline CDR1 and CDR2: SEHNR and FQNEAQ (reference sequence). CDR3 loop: CASSASPGANEQFF. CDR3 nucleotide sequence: TGTGCCAGCAGCGCCAGTCCAGGGGCCAATGAGCAGTTCTTC.

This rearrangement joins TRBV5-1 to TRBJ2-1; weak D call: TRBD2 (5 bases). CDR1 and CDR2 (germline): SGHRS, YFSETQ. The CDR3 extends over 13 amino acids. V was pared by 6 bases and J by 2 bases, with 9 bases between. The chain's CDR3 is CASKTGTYNEQFF. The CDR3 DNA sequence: TGCGCCAGCAAGACGGGGACCTACAATGAGCAGTTCTTC. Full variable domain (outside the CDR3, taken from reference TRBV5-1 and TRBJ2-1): KAGVTQTPRYLIKTRGQQVTLSCSPISGHRSVSWYQQTPGQGLQFLFEYFSETQRNKGNFPGRFSGRQFSNSRSEMNVSTLELGDSALYLCASKTGTYNEQFFGPGTRLTVL.

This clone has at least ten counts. The CDR3 DNA reads TGTGCCAGCAGTACAGGGAACACCGGGGAGCTGTTTTTT. Translating it yields CASSTGNTGELFF. The V gene is TRBV6-4, the J gene TRBJ2-2; TRBD1 is a possible D gene (5 bases). Deletions cut 5 bases from V and 1 base from J, with 5 bases between. This CDR3 spans 13 amino acids. CDR1 is MRHNA, CDR2 SNTAGT, per germline.

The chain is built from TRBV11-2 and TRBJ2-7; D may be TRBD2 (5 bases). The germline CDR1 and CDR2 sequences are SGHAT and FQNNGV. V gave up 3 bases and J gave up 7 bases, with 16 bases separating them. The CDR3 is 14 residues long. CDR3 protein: CASSFSVSSGEQYF. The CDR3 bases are TGTGCCAGCAGCTTCTCCGTATCCTCGGGGGAGCAGTACTTC.

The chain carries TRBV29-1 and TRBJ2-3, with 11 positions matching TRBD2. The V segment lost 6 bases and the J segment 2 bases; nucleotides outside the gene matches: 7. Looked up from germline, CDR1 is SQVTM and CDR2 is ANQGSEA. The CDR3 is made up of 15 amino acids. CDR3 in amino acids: CSVDTSGSLTDTQYF. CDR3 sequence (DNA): TGCAGCGTCGATACTAGCGGGAGCCTCACAGATACGCAGTATTTT.

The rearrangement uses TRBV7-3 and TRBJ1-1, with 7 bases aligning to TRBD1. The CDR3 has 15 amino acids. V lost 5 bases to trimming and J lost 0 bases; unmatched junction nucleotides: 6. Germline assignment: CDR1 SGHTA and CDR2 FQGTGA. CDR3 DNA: TGTGCCAGCAGCGTCTCAGGGGGAATGAACACTGAAGCTTTCTTT. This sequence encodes CASSVSGGMNTEAFF. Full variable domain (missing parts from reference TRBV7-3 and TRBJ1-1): GAGVSQTPSNKVTEKGKYVELRCDPISGHTALYWYRQSLGQGPEFLIYFQGTGAADDSGLPNDRFFAVRPEGSVSTLKIQRTERGDSAVYLCASSVSGGMNTEAFFGQGTRLTVV.